These T cell receptor beta chains were read from a single sample in a study of T cell responses to AZD1222 COVID-19 vaccine. Here immunoSEQ multiplex PCR was the method, and the copy in TCRdb shows in-frame clones only, minus some. The sample carries around 110,000 clones, 85% to 95% recorded once. The specimen was peripheral blood, collected 28 days after the second AZD1222 dose. These TCRs come from an adult who received the AZD1222 COVID-19 vaccine. Each CDR3 is given with its conserved first and last residue. A D gene is named only where the DNA matches it firmly. A clone size is listed for some rows: how often the clone was seen (once, few, many), or a class if it is expanded.

j_call d_call clone_size v_call cdr3_nt cdr3_aa
TRBJ2-1 TRBD2 - TRBV19 TGTGCCAGTAGTACGGGACTAGCGGGTGGAGATGAGCAGTTCTTC CASSTGLAGGDEQFF
TRBJ1-2 - - TRBV29-1 TGCAGCGTTGAAGATCCCGAAGCTAACTATGGCTACACCTTC CSVEDPEANYGYTF
TRBJ1-1 - - TRBV2 TGTGCCAGCAATAGGATCTCCACTGAAGCTTTCTTT CASNRISTEAFF
TRBJ1-6 TRBD1 - TRBV2 TGTGCCAGCAGGCGGACAGGGGGTTCACCCCTCCACTTT CASRRTGGSPLHF
TRBJ1-1 - - TRBV7-6 TGTGCCAGCAGCTTAAGTACCCACACTGAAGCTTTCTTT CASSLSTHTEAFF
TRBJ1-4 - - TRBV28 TGTGCCAGCAGTTTCCGGGACAAACTGTTTTTT CASSFRDKLFF
TRBJ2-7 - - TRBV20-1 TGCAGTGCTAGAGGGATATACGAGCAGTACTTC CSARGIYEQYF
TRBJ1-1 - - TRBV2 TGTGCCAGCAGTGACCCTGGGAGAGTTAATTCGGTCTTCTTT CASSDPGRVNSVFF
TRBJ2-1 TRBD1 - TRBV27 TGTGCCAGCAGTTTAGGGACAGGGAGGGTGGCGAGTAATGAGCAGTTCTTC CASSLGTGRVASNEQFF
TRBJ1-2 TRBD1 - TRBV9 TGTGCCAGCAGCCGTGAGGGGGGGGCAGGGGGGGGCTACACCTTC CASSREGGAGGGYTF
TRBJ1-2 TRBD1 - TRBV6-5 TGTGCCAGCAGACCGCCCGGGACAGATGGCTACACCTTC CASRPPGTDGYTF
TRBJ1-2 TRBD1 - TRBV7-2 TGTGCCAGCAGCTTAGGACAGGGCAGGGATGGCTACACCTTC CASSLGQGRDGYTF
TRBJ1-2 TRBD1 once TRBV28 TGTGCCAGCAGTTTACACCACGGTGGGACAGGGTTTGGCTACACCTTC CASSLHHGGTGFGYTF
TRBJ2-1 - once TRBV7-2 TGTGCCAGCAGCTCCGACAGCTCCTCCTACAATGAGCAGTTCTTC CASSSDSSSYNEQFF
TRBJ1-5 - - TRBV19 TGTGCCAGTAGTATGCAACCTAATCAGCCCCAGCATTTT CASSMQPNQPQHF
TRBJ2-7 TRBD1 - TRBV12-3/TRBV12-4 TGTGCCAGCAATCGGGACAGGAGGTACGAGCAGTACTTC CASNRDRRYEQYF
TRBJ2-7 - - TRBV11-2 TGTGCCAGCAGCTTAAGGGGCCCTGACAGTTGGGAGTACTTC CASSLRGPDSWEYF
TRBJ2-2 TRBD2 once TRBV27 TGTGCCAGCAGTCGAGCGGGAGTTACCGGGGAGCTGTTTTTT CASSRAGVTGELFF
TRBJ1-1 - - TRBV19 TGTGCCAGTAGTAGCCGGGTAGGGGACACTGAAGCTTTCTTT CASSSRVGDTEAFF
TRBJ1-2 TRBD1 - TRBV29-1 TGCAGCGTTGAAGAGTTGGACAGGACCACACTCTATGGCTACACCTTC CSVEELDRTTLYGYTF
TRBJ2-2 TRBD2 - TRBV2 TGTGCCAGCAGCGTGGGACTAGCGGGAGACACCGGGGAGCTGTTTTTT CASSVGLAGDTGELFF
TRBJ1-6 - - TRBV27 TGTGCCAGCAGTTTACAAGAGTTTAATTCACCCCTCCACTTT CASSLQEFNSPLHF
TRBJ1-1 - - TRBV6-2/TRBV6-3 TGTGCCAGCAGTTATTTGGATTTGAACACTGAAGCTTTCTTT CASSYLDLNTEAFF
TRBJ1-5 TRBD1 - TRBV30 TGTGCCTGGAGTAACAGGGGCGGTCAGCCCCAGCATTTT CAWSNRGGQPQHF
TRBJ1-1 - - TRBV6-5 TGTGCCAGCAGTTACGGCCAGTTGTTGGGGGATGAAGCTTTCTTT CASSYGQLLGDEAFF
TRBJ1-1 TRBD1 - TRBV25-1 TGTGCCAGCAGTGAATTGACAGGGGGCGTCACTGAAGCTTTCTTT CASSELTGGVTEAFF
TRBJ2-7 TRBD2 - TRBV28 TGTGCCAGCAGAAAACTAGCGGGAAACTACGAGCAGTACTTC CASRKLAGNYEQYF
TRBJ1-5 TRBD1 - TRBV28 TGTGCCAGCAGTTTACTGCCCCAGGGGGCAAGTCAGCCCCAGCATTTT CASSLLPQGASQPQHF
TRBJ1-2 - - TRBV5-1 TGCGCCAGCAGCAACCAGGGGAGGTCTAACTATGGCTACACCTTC CASSNQGRSNYGYTF
TRBJ2-3 - - TRBV2 TGTGCCAGATCGACCCTTAAAGGTCCAGATACGCAGTATTTT CARSTLKGPDTQYF
TRBJ1-6 - - TRBV3-1/TRBV3-2 TGTGCCAGCAGCCAAGTTTCACCGATCTATAATTCACCCCTCCACTTT CASSQVSPIYNSPLHF
TRBJ2-3 - - TRBV6-2/TRBV6-3 TGTGCCAGCAGTTACGATCTTCACGGCCTCACAGATACGCAGTATTTT CASSYDLHGLTDTQYF
TRBJ1-1 TRBD1 - TRBV27 TGTGCCAGCCGGGACAGGGGAGGTGAAGCTTTCTTT CASRDRGGEAFF
TRBJ1-2 - once TRBV28 TGTGCCAGCAGCCTCGAGGGGAGAAACTATGGCTACACCTTC CASSLEGRNYGYTF
TRBJ1-1 - - TRBV7-2 TGTGCCAGCAGCTTTATTTGGGGGGGCAGCACTGAAGCTTTCTTT CASSFIWGGSTEAFF
TRBJ1-5 - few TRBV6-1 TGTGCCAGTAATAACAGAGATCAGCCCCAGCATTTT CASNNRDQPQHF
TRBJ2-2 - - TRBV6-5 TGTGCCTGTTCGGGCACCGGGGAGCTGTTTTTT CACSGTGELFF
TRBJ1-2 TRBD1 once TRBV7-8 TGTGCCAGCAGCTGGACAGGGGAGGGCGTTGGCTACACCTTC CASSWTGEGVGYTF
TRBJ1-5 - - TRBV6-2/TRBV6-3 TGTGCCAGCAGTCAAGGGGACACTCTGTCTCAGCCCCAGCATTTT CASSQGDTLSQPQHF
TRBJ1-4 - - TRBV3-1/TRBV3-2 TGTGCCAGCAGCCAAGCAGGGGCTGGTGAAAAACTGTTTTTT CASSQAGAGEKLFF
TRBJ2-7 TRBD2 - TRBV3-1/TRBV3-2 TGTGCCAGCAGCCGAGGGCGGGAGGGTAGACTAGAGCAGTACTTC CASSRGREGRLEQYF